The 24 T cell receptor beta chains below were found in one sample sequenced in a study of shared clonotypes between healthy human individuals. CD45RO-negative, CCR7-selected cells formed the naive CD8 fraction, which excluded terminally differentiated effector memory CD45RA+ cells. The table came from immunoSEQ multiplex PCR; TCRdb's copy has only in-frame clones and leaves some out. The table lists roughly 2.1 million clones, just over 90% of them singletons. The sample comprised naive CD8+ T cells from PBMCs. Receptor source: a young man in good health. Some clones in this sample may be carry-over from other donors' samples.

J is TRBJ2-3 and V is TRBV5-4, with D unresolved. CDR3 length: 17 amino acids. V was pared by 2 bases and J by 4 bases, with 20 bases between. Per the germline V gene, CDR1 is SGHNT and CDR2 is YYREEE (reference sequence). DNA for the CDR3: TGTGCCAGCAGCTTAGGTGGCTCTGGACCGGCGGCAGATACGCAGTATTTT. Translation gives CASSLGGSGPAADTQYF.

The rearrangement links TRBV11-2 to TRBJ2-5; 8 bases line up with TRBD1. CDR1 SGHAT and CDR2 FQNNGV come from the germline V gene. This CDR3 is built from 12 residues. Unmatched junction bases numbered 6, after V lost 5 bases and J lost 10 bases. The CDR3 loop is CASSDRGEFQYF. CDR3 bases: TGTGCCAGCAGCGACAGGGGAGAGTTCCAGTACTTC.

The chain employs TRBV19 and TRBJ2-1; D is uncertain. The CDR3 totals 13 residues. Trimming stripped 2 bases from V and 3 bases from J, with 5 bases between. Per the germline V gene, CDR1 is LNHDA and CDR2 is SQIVND (reference sequence). The CDR3 coding sequence is TGTGCCAGTAGTATAAGTTTCTACAATGAGCAGTTCTTC. Translation: CASSISFYNEQFF.

This clone was seen only once. CDR3 in amino acids: CASSSPRWASGELPYEQYF. The CDR3 DNA reads as TGTGCCAGCAGCTCCCCTCGATGGGCTAGCGGGGAGCTGCCCTACGAGCAGTACTTC. The chain has TRBV5-6 and TRBJ2-7; TRBD2 agrees at 9 bases. This CDR3 is built from 19 residues. V trimming: 3 bases; J trimming: 2 bases; junction bases outside the gene matches: 18. Germline CDR1 reads SGHDT; CDR2 reads YYEEEE.

V gene TRBV5-4 combines with J gene TRBJ2-1; 8 bases are a match to TRBD2. This CDR3 spans 17 amino acids. From germline, CDR1 is SGHNT and CDR2 YYREEE (reference sequence). With V trimmed by 5 bases and J by 7 bases, 17 bases remained unmatched. The CDR3 DNA reads as TGTGCCAGCAGTCCGGGACTAGTTTTGGTTTCGAAAAATGAGCAGTTCTTC. Protein: CASSPGLVLVSKNEQFF.

CDR3 coding DNA: TGTGCCAGCGGAGGCTTGGGAGGGACTATCTACAATGAGCAGTTCTTC. Translation: CASGGLGGTIYNEQFF. V and J are TRBV25-1 and TRBJ2-1; 7 bases line up with TRBD2. V lost 8 bases and J lost 3; bases outside the gene matches: 13. This CDR3 contains 16 residues. Germline CDR1 and CDR2: MGHDK and SYGVNS.

The V call is TRBV11-2, the J call TRBJ1-1; no reliable D call. The germline V gene has CDR1 SGHAT and CDR2 FQNNGV. With 3 bases removed from V and 4 bases from J, the gap between germline ends came to 9 bases. This CDR3 has 13 residues. CDR3 DNA sequence: TGTGCCAGCAGCTTTCGGGGTTTCACTGAAGCTTTCTTT. This translates into CASSFRGFTEAFF. Variable domain in full (rest from reference TRBV11-2 and TRBJ1-1): EAGVAQSPRYKIIEKRQSVAFWCNPISGHATLYWYQQILGQGPKLLIQFQNNGVVDDSQLPKDRFSAERLKGVDSTLKIQPAKLEDSAVYLCASSFRGFTEAFFGQGTRLTVV.

The count of this clone is one. This chain connects TRBV13 to TRBJ2-7; the match to TRBD1 covers 10 bases. The CDR3 is 14 amino acids. Germline V CDR1 and CDR2: PRHDT, FYEKMQ (reference sequence). V trimming: 4 bases; J trimming: 4 bases; junction bases outside the gene matches: 4. This CDR3 reads CASSSGTGEYEQYF. The CDR3 nucleotides are TGTGCCAGCAGCTCCGGGACAGGGGAGTACGAGCAGTACTTC. The complete variable domain, with remaining parts taken from reference TRBV13 and TRBJ2-7, reads AAGVIQSPRHLIKEKRETATLKCYPIPRHDTVYWYQQGPGQDPQFLISFYEKMQSDKGSIPDRFSAQQFSDYHSELNMSSLELGDSALYFCASSSGTGEYEQYFGPGTRLTVT.

The gene calls are TRBV10-3 and TRBJ1-3; D gene unclear. The CDR3 is 18 residues long. Germline CDR1 is ENHRY and CDR2 is SYGVKD. V shed 2 bases and J shed 0 bases, with 17 bases lying between them. Here the CDR3 DNA reads TGTGCCATCAGTGAGCCCCCCCGAGGCCAGAGCTCTGGAAACACCATATATTTT. This codes for CAISEPPRGQSSGNTIYF.

The chain couples TRBV5-4 to TRBJ2-7; D might be TRBD2 (6 bases). Germline lookup yields CDR1 SGHNT and CDR2 YYREEE (reference sequence). This CDR3 has 15 amino acids. Trimming took 2 bases from V and 5 from J, leaving 17 bases between them. The CDR3 is CASSLSGTPYHEQYF. In DNA form, the CDR3 reads TGTGCCAGCAGCTTATCCGGGACTCCCTACCACGAGCAGTACTTC.

V and J are TRBV2 and TRBJ2-1; D possibly corresponds to TRBD2 (6 bases). Trimming pared 10 bases from V and 2 bases from J, leaving 15 bases between. The CDR3 sequence is 14 residues long. Germline CDR1 SNHLY, CDR2 FYNNEI. CDR3 in amino acids: CATLGLLTYNEQFF. The CDR3 region has the DNA TGTGCCACCCTGGGACTCCTTACCTACAATGAGCAGTTCTTC. Looking up the rest from reference TRBV2 and TRBJ2-1 gives the full variable domain: EPEVTQTPSHQVTQMGQEVILRCVPISNHLYFYWYRQILGQKVEFLVSFYNNEISEKSEIFDDQFSVERPDGSNFTLKIRSTKLEDSAMYFCATLGLLTYNEQFFGPGTRLTVL.

V usage is TRBV27 and J usage is TRBJ1-5, with D maybe TRBD1 (6 bases). The ends were cut back, 6 bases at V and 7 bases at J, with 13 bases in the middle. Germline CDR1 MNHEY, CDR2 SMNVEV (reference sequence). This CDR3 region has 13 residues. The CDR3 loop reads CASRGGAGQPQHF. As DNA, the CDR3 is TGTGCCAGCAGGGGGGGGGCGGGACAGCCCCAGCATTTT.

Note on this clone: Other DNA sequences in the same sample also yield this CDR3. This sequence joins TRBV19 and TRBJ2-1, with 9 bases aligning to TRBD2. V was clipped by 1 base and J by 4 bases; unmatched bases: 2. The germline gives CDR1 LNHDA, CDR2 SQIVND (reference sequence). The CDR3 has 15 amino acids. The CDR3 here is CASSIGLAVYNEQFF. The CDR3 coding sequence is TGTGCCAGTAGTATAGGACTAGCGGTTTACAATGAGCAGTTCTTC.

Comments on this clone: The identical CDR3 is also encoded by other nucleotide sequences in the sample. The rearrangement uses TRBV19 and TRBJ2-7; weak D call: TRBD2 (6 bases). Germline V gene sequence: CDR1 LNHDA, CDR2 SQIVND (reference sequence). Trimming cost V 3 bases and J 0 bases, with 9 bases left between them. CDR3 length equals 14 residues. CDR3: CASSIDGSSYEQYF. In DNA form, the CDR3 reads TGTGCCAGTAGTATTGACGGGAGCTCCTACGAGCAGTACTTC.

This sequence joins TRBV28 and TRBJ1-5; no reliable D call. Trimming took off 7 bases at V and 9 bases at J, with 13 bases between the two ends. This CDR3 has 12 amino acids. Germline V gene data show CDR1 as MDHEN and CDR2 as SYDVKM. The CDR3 sequence: CASTAPVSPQHF. In DNA form, the CDR3 reads TGTGCCAGCACCGCTCCCGTTTCGCCCCAGCATTTT.

The genes are TRBV25-1 and TRBJ2-3; D gene unclear. Per germline, CDR1 MGHDK and CDR2 SYGVNS. The CDR3 is made up of 11 amino acids. V gave up 4 bases and J gave up 8 bases, with 7 bases separating them. The CDR3 loop reads CASSGQGTQYF. The DNA of the CDR3 is TGTGCCAGCAGTGGACAAGGTACGCAGTATTTT. Based on the CDR3 plus reference TRBV25-1 and TRBJ2-3, the full variable domain is EADIYQTPRYLVIGTGKKITLECSQTMGHDKMYWYQQDPGMELHLIHYSYGVNSTEKGDLSSESTVSRIRTEHFPLTLESARPSHTSQYLCASSGQGTQYFGPGTRLTVL.

The J gene is TRBJ2-1, the V gene TRBV9; 9 bases map to TRBD2. Trimming removed 0 bases from V and 2 bases from J; junction bases left unmatched: 3. Per the germline V gene, CDR1 is SGDLS and CDR2 is YYNGEE. The CDR3 sequence is 16 residues long. DNA of the CDR3: TGTGCCAGCAGCGTAGACGGCGGGAGGGCCTACAATGAGCAGTTCTTC. This encodes CASSVDGGRAYNEQFF.

This clone was counted a single time. The chain has TRBV7-6 and TRBJ2-7; D is unresolved. V gave up 3 bases and J gave up 2 bases, with 8 bases separating them. This CDR3 comprises 13 residues. The germline V gene encodes CDR1 SGHVS and CDR2 FNYEAQ. The CDR3 DNA reads as TGTGCCAGCAGCTTTTCCAGAACCTACGAGCAGTACTTC. Translating gives CASSFSRTYEQYF.

The chain uses TRBV9 and TRBJ1-1; D call uncertain. Trimming removed 0 bases at V and 0 bases at J, with 15 bases between. CDR1 and CDR2 (germline): SGDLS, YYNGEE. This CDR3 comprises 17 residues. The CDR3 DNA is TGTGCCAGCAGCGTAGAATCGGACGGAAGTTTGAACACTGAAGCTTTCTTT. Amino acid sequence: CASSVESDGSLNTEAFF.

Details on this clone: This sample includes further DNA sequences coding for the same CDR3. This sequence joins TRBV9 and TRBJ1-1; D gene uncertain. Germline values: CDR1 SGDLS, CDR2 YYNGEE. Trimming stripped 2 bases from V and 1 base from J, with 6 bases between. The CDR3 loop spans 13 amino acids. CDR3 sequence: CASSVGRNTEAFF. The CDR3 bases are TGTGCCAGCAGCGTCGGACGGAACACTGAAGCTTTCTTT.

The V gene is TRBV4-1, the J gene TRBJ2-1; 10 positions match TRBD1. V shed 4 bases and J 9 bases; nucleotides not matched to a gene: 9. The germline V gene has CDR1 MGHRA and CDR2 YSYEKL. The CDR3 covers 15 residues. CDR3 in DNA: TGCGCCAGCAGCCTGTCCGGGACAGGGGCTCGTGAGCAGTTCTTC. Protein sequence: CASSLSGTGAREQFF.

The chain links TRBV5-4 to TRBJ2-7; TRBD1 is a possible D gene (5 bases). Germline lookup yields CDR1 SGHNT and CDR2 YYREEE (reference sequence). With 4 bases removed from V and 2 bases from J, the gap between germline ends came to 10 bases. The CDR3 has 13 residues. This CDR3 reads CASSPDTAYEQYF. For the CDR3, the DNA is TGTGCCAGCAGCCCGGACACAGCCTACGAGCAGTACTTC.

The chain is built from TRBV27 and TRBJ2-6; a possible D gene is TRBD1 (6 bases). The CDR3 contains 14 residues. Germline loops: CDR1 MNHEY, CDR2 SMNVEV (reference sequence). Trimming left V 5 bases short and J 3 bases short, with 8 bases between. Here the CDR3 reads CASSTGYGANVLTF. In nucleotides, the CDR3 is TGTGCCAGCAGTACAGGGTATGGGGCCAACGTCCTGACTTTC.

The chain recombines TRBV2 with TRBJ2-7; the D is unclear. CDR1 and CDR2 from the germline V gene are SNHLY and FYNNEI. This CDR3 is built from 15 residues. V was trimmed by 3 bases and J by 4 bases, leaving 16 bases between them. The CDR3 nucleotides are TGTGCCAGCAGTGACACTTCTGGACCAGATTACGAGCAGTACTTC. The encoded protein is CASSDTSGPDYEQYF.